The 2 T cell receptor beta chains in this list originate from one sample, sequenced in a study of cytomegalovirus exposure and HLA in healthy donors. Primers: 60 Vbeta forward and 13 Jbeta reverse. Clones were sequenced by immunoSEQ multiplex PCR, and TCRdb holds only the in-frame ones, with some missing. The sample has roughly 160,000 clones; 87% are singletons. The sequenced sample consisted of PBMCs. These receptors were collected from a woman in her 30s in good health and CMV-seronegative.

V gene TRBV7-6 combines with J gene TRBJ1-5; 8 bases line up with TRBD1. Germline V CDR1 and CDR2: SGHVS, FNYEAQ. V lost 1 base and J lost 0; bases outside the gene matches: 5. The CDR3 consists of 17 residues. This chain's CDR3 is CASSLGTGIYSNQPQHF. For the CDR3, the DNA is TGTGCCAGCAGCTTAGGGACAGGGATATATAGCAATCAGCCCCAGCATTTT.

This clone came up a few times. The chain joins TRBV4-3 to TRBJ1-2; TRBD1 matches 7 bases. The CDR3 totals 15 residues. Trimming cost V 4 bases and J 1 base; bases outside gene matches: 6. Germline V gene lookup returns CDR1 LGHNA and CDR2 YSLEER. The CDR3 here is CASSPAGQVNYGYTF. CDR3 in DNA: TGCGCCAGCAGCCCAGCCGGACAGGTTAACTATGGCTACACCTTC.